This T cell receptor beta chain was identified in a study of HIV-infected patients and healthy controls. Germline V gives CDR1 SGHTA, CDR2 FQGTGA. The CDR3 runs to 14 residues. Deletions cut 3 bases from V and 6 bases from J, with 12 bases between. The repertoire came from unfractionated whole blood and reflected all unsorted peripheral T cells. The RNA source was a roughly 2.5 ml peripheral blood draw. In this sample, this clonotype turned up many times. Reverse transcription used about 500 ng RNA and constant-region primers for alpha and beta. Separate chain-specific third strand synthesis with multiplexing indices produced the alpha and beta libraries. From the 5' RACE reads, TCRdb called clonotypes with MiXCR, one entry per CDR3 protein. Here the sample spans about 12,000 distinct CDR3 sequences, about 10% being singletons.

J is TRBJ2-1 and V is TRBV7-3, with a tentative D call TRBD2 (7 bases). This clonotype originated in an adult with HIV infection. The donor label of this sample is uncertain. The sequencing here drew on blood, taken before antiretroviral therapy. This CDR3 is CASSFGGGGNEQFF. CDR3 coding DNA: TGTGCCAGCAGCTTCGGAGGGGGGGGCAATGAGCAGTTCTTC.